A selection of T cell receptor beta chains follows, all from one sample in a study of shared clonotypes between healthy human individuals. Measured with immunoSEQ multiplex PCR; TCRdb has only the in-frame clones, and not every one. Seen here are 1.5 million to 2.5 million clones, just under 95% observed once, and the top ten hold 1% to 1.5%. Source material: naive CD8+ T cells sorted from blood. The receptors shown here come from a man in his late teens or twenties in good health. Each CDR3 is given with its conserved first and last residue. Fields, in order: V gene, J gene, D gene, clone size, CDR3 DNA, CDR3 protein. The D gene is left open where the match is weak. Clone size appears in some rows only: once, few, many, or a class for an expanded clone.

TRBV4-1,TRBJ2-5,-,-,TGCGCCAGCAGCCAGGGGGGAACGGATCAGGCCCAGTACTTC,CASSQGGTDQAQYF
TRBV9,TRBJ2-5,TRBD1,-,TGTGCCAGCAGCGAGTCCCGGGACAGGGAGACCCAGTACTTC,CASSESRDRETQYF
TRBV4-3,TRBJ2-1,-,-,TGCGCCAGCAGCCGCTGGAACGATTACAATGAGCAGTTCTTC,CASSRWNDYNEQFF
TRBV6-5,TRBJ1-1,-,once,TGTGCCAGCAGTTGGACAGTCATGAACACTGAAGCTTTCTTT,CASSWTVMNTEAFF
TRBV5-1,TRBJ1-2,-,-,TGCGCCAGCAGCTTGGGGGCGGGGTACAATGGCTACACCTTC,CASSLGAGYNGYTF
TRBV2,TRBJ2-1,-,-,TGTGCCAGCCTATACAATGAGCAGTTCTTC,CASLYNEQFF
TRBV9,TRBJ1-1,-,-,TGTGCCAGCAGCGAGGTGAACACTGAAGCTTTCTTT,CASSEVNTEAFF
TRBV6-5,TRBJ2-2,-,-,TGTGCCAGCAGCACAGGGAGGGCCGGGGAGCTGTTTTTT,CASSTGRAGELFF
TRBV4-1,TRBJ1-2,-,-,TGCGCCAGCAGCCACCGGGCGGGATCGAACTATGGCTACACCTTC,CASSHRAGSNYGYTF
TRBV6-5,TRBJ2-5,-,-,TGTGCCAGCAGTTACTCGGGGGGGGGCCTTGAGACCCAGTACTTC,CASSYSGGGLETQYF
TRBV6-5,TRBJ2-1,-,-,TGTGCCAGCAGTTACTCCTTGGGGGACTCCTACAATGAGCAGTTCTTC,CASSYSLGDSYNEQFF
TRBV6-5,TRBJ1-1,-,-,TGTGCCAGCAGTGTTACGCGGGGCAGGACTGAAGCTTTCTTT,CASSVTRGRTEAFF
TRBV7-2,TRBJ2-7,-,-,TGTGCCAGCAGCTTATACGGGGACGAGCAGTACTTC,CASSLYGDEQYF
TRBV28,TRBJ2-7,TRBD1,-,TGTGCCAGCAGTAGCCGCTCATGGACAGGGTTTTACGAGCAGTACTTC,CASSSRSWTGFYEQYF
TRBV4-1,TRBJ2-7,-,-,TGCGCCAGCGAGGGAAGCTCCTACGAGCAGTACTTC,CASEGSSYEQYF
TRBV27,TRBJ2-1,-,-,TGTGCCAGCAGTGAGTACAATGAGCAGTTCTTC,CASSEYNEQFF
TRBV7-9,TRBJ2-7,TRBD1,-,TGTGCCAGCAGCTTAGCGACAGGGGCCCACGAGCAGTACTTC,CASSLATGAHEQYF